This T cell receptor beta chain was sequenced for a study of vaccination and CD4 T cells after COVID-19. The wider study: Stimuli were overlapping spike peptide pools of SARS-CoV-2 and three common cold coronaviruses (HCoV-NL63, HCoV-OC43, HCoV-229E). Overall study findings and caveats: Analysis covered relatively few convalescent patients and lacked any early post-infection timepoints.

Cultured CD4+ T-cell DNA underwent Oncomine TCR Beta short-read sequencing. Genomic DNA from cultured CD4+ T cells was extracted. TCRdb re-analysed the PCR reads in MiXCR, keeping a single row per CDR3 protein. This sample carries about 19,000 distinct CDR3 sequences, roughly 23% of them seen once, and the ten largest clones take roughly 7.5%. The CDR3 runs to 15 residues. The J segment lost 9 bases and the V segment lost 4 bases, leaving 10 bases of the junction unmatched. The V gene's germline CDR1 is SGHTA and CDR2 FQGNSA. As to treatment: approximately 11-day PBMC culture with coronavirus spike peptide pools or control peptides (ViraFEST assay). At days 3 and 7, half the medium was exchanged for fresh IL-2 medium. Turning to this clonotype: Antigen: not known.

Sequenced: cultured CD4+ T cells from blood. The rearrangement links TRBV7-2 to TRBJ2-1; 9 bases align to TRBD1. This sequence was found in a human donor with COVID-19. The CDR3 DNA sequence: TGTGCCAGCAGCTCCCGGGACAGGGTAGTCGGTGAGCAGTTCTTC. Its translation: CASSSRDRVVGEQFF.